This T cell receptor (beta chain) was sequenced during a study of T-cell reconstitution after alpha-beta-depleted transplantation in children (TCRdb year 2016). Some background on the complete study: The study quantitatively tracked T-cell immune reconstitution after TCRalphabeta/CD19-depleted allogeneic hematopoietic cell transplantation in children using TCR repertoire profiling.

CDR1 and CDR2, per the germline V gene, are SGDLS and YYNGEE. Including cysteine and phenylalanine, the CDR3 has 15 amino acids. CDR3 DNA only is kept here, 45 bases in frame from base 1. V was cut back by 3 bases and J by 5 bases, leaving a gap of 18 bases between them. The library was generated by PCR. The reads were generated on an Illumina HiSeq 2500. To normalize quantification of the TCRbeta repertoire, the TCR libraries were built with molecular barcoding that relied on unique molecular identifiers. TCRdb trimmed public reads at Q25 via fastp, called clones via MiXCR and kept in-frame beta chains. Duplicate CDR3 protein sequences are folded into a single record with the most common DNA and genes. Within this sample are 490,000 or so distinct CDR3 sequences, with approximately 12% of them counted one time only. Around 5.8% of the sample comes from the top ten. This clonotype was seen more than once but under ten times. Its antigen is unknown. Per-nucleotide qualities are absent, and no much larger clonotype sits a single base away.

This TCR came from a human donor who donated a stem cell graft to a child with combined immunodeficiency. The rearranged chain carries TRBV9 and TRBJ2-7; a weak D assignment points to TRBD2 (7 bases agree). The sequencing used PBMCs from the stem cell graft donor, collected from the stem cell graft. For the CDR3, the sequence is CASSEGGGAGDEQYF. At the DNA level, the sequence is TGTGCCAGCAGCGAGGGGGGAGGGGCAGGAGACGAGCAGTACTTC.